This T cell receptor beta chain was identified during a study of identical twins. The CDR3 is 13 residues long. V gave up 3 bases and J gave up 2 bases; unmatched junction bases: 2. Germline V lookup: CDR1 DFQATT, CDR2 SNEGSKA (reference sequence). TCRdb re-derived calls from the 5' RACE reads in MiXCR, one entry per CDR3 protein. The table shows around 290,000 distinct CDR3 sequences, with more than 8% occurring only once. This same sample was also part of a study on yellow fever vaccine responses in identical twins.

The chain has TRBV20-1 and TRBJ2-7; 9 bases agree with TRBD1. The sequence came from a woman under 30 in good health. What was sequenced was CD8+ T cells sorted from blood. The CDR3 region is CSASRTGAYEQYF. CDR3 DNA: TGCAGTGCTAGCCGGACAGGGGCCTACGAGCAGTACTTC.